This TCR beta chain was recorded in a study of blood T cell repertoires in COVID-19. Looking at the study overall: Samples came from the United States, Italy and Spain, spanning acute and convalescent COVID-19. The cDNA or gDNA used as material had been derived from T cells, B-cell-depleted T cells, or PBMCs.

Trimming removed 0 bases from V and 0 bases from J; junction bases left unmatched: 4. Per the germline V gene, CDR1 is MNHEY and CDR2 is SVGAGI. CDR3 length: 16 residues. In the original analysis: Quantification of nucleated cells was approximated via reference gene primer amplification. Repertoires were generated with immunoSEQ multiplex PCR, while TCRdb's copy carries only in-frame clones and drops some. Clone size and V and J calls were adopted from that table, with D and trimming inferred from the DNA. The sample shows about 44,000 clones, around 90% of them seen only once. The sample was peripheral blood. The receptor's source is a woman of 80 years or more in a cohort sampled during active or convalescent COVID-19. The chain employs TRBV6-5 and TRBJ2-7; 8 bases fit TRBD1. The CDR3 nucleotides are TGTGCCAGCAGTTACTCGGCACAGGGGGTCTCCTACGAGCAGTACTTC. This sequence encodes CASSYSAQGVSYEQYF.